The rows below give T cell receptor beta chains drawn from one sample of a study of T cells in Graves' hyperthyroidism and ophthalmopathy. In TCRdb, the multiplex PCR reads were re-called with MiXCR into one record per CDR3 protein. The sample shows 620,000 or so distinct CDR3 sequences, 14% of them seen only once. The specimen sequenced was blood. The receptors were gathered from a woman between 50 and 59 years old with Graves' ophthalmopathy. Each CDR3 is given with its conserved first and last residue. The D gene is left open where the match is weak. Size is stated for part of the rows, as once, few or many counts, or as a class when the clone is expanded.

>few|.|TRBV9|TRBJ1-5
TGTGCCAGCAGCGTAGAACCGTATAGCAATCAGCCCCAGCATTTT
CASSVEPYSNQPQHF
>many|TRBD1|TRBV28|TRBJ1-5
TGTGCCAGCAGTTTTCGACAGGGGGATCAGCCCCAGCATTTT
CASSFRQGDQPQHF
>.|TRBD2|TRBV29-1|TRBJ2-7
TGCAGCGTTGCCGGGAGGGCTCACTACGAGCAGTACTTC
CSVAGRAHYEQYF
>.|TRBD1|TRBV10-3|TRBJ2-7
TGTGCCATCAGTGTTTCCCGGGACAGACACTACGAGCAGTACTTC
CAISVSRDRHYEQYF
>few|TRBD1|TRBV25-1|TRBJ1-2
TGTGCCAGCAGTGATCCGGGACAGGGATTATTTGGCTACACCTTC
CASSDPGQGLFGYTF
>.|.|TRBV14|TRBJ1-5
TGTGCCAGCAGCCAATTCGATAATCAGCCCCAGCATTTT
CASSQFDNQPQHF
>many|TRBD1|TRBV24-1|TRBJ2-5
TGTGCCACCAGTGGGGACAGGGGTCAAGAGACCCAGTACTTC
CATSGDRGQETQYF
>many|.|TRBV20-1|TRBJ2-7
TGCAGTGCTAGAGGGCACGGCGACGAGCAGTACTTC
CSARGHGDEQYF
>.|.|TRBV27|TRBJ2-3
TGTGCCAGCAGTTCCCGGGGCCGTTTGGATACGCAGTATTTT
CASSSRGRLDTQYF
>few|.|TRBV5-4|TRBJ2-3
TGTGCCAGCAGCAGGGAGTCTGGGGACACAGATACGCAGTATTTT
CASSRESGDTDTQYF
>.|.|TRBV15|TRBJ2-6
TGTGCCACCAGGAGCTCTGGGGCCAACGTCCTGACTTTC
CATRSSGANVLTF
>.|.|TRBV14|TRBJ2-3
TGTGCCAGCAGCCATACCCATGATACGCAGTATTTT
CASSHTHDTQYF
>many|.|TRBV20-1|TRBJ2-1
TGCAGTGCTAGCCCCTGGGCTGAGAATGAGCAGTTCTTC
CSASPWAENEQFF
>.|TRBD1|TRBV19|TRBJ1-2
TGTGCCAGGAGAACAGGACAGGGGGCGTCAAGCTATGGCTACACCTTC
CARRTGQGASSYGYTF
>many|TRBD1|TRBV7-2|TRBJ2-7
TGTGCCAGCAGCCTCAGGGGGCCGACCTACGAGCAGTACTTC
CASSLRGPTYEQYF
>once|.|TRBV3-1|TRBJ2-2
TGTGCCAGCAGCCAAGGAGGGGCGGACACCGGGGAGCTGTTTTTT
CASSQGGADTGELFF
>many|.|TRBV15|TRBJ2-3
TGTGCCACCAGCAGAGAAGTACGAGATACGCAGTATTTT
CATSREVRDTQYF
>.|.|TRBV6-2/TRBV6-3|TRBJ2-7
TGTGCCAGCAGTTACGCCAGGGGCGGCGAGCAGTACTTC
CASSYARGGEQYF
>many|TRBD1|TRBV18|TRBJ1-1
TGTGCCAGCTCACCACCGACAGGGGGGAACACTGAAGCTTTCTTT
CASSPPTGGNTEAFF
>.|.|TRBV6-1|TRBJ1-2
TGTGCCAGCAGTGATACAGGGGGCTACACCTTC
CASSDTGGYTF
>.|.|TRBV15|TRBJ2-5
TGTGCCACCAGCAGCGAAAGGACGGGAGTGCGAGAGACCCAGTACTTC
CATSSERTGVRETQYF
>.|TRBD1|TRBV29-1|TRBJ2-7
TGCAGCGTTGGGGGGACAGGGGGGTACGAGCAGTGCTTC
CSVGGTGGYEQCF
>.|.|TRBV19|TRBJ2-1
TGTGCCAGTAGGAGGCTAGAAAACAATGAGCAGTTCTTC
CASRRLENNEQFF
>many|.|TRBV28|TRBJ2-7
TGTGCCAGCAGCCCCGGTAGTCTGGGTGAGCAGTACTTC
CASSPGSLGEQYF
>.|.|TRBV5-1|TRBJ1-2
TGCGCCAGCACGGTGGAGGGGAACTATGGCTACACCTTC
CASTVEGNYGYTF
>many|TRBD1|TRBV6-1|TRBJ2-7
TGTGCCAGCAGCGAACCGGGACAGGGGACGTACGAGCAGTACTTC
CASSEPGQGTYEQYF
>many|.|TRBV15|TRBJ2-3
TGTGCCACCAGCAGAGTTAAAACTACCGGCACAGATACGCAGTATTTT
CATSRVKTTGTDTQYF
>many|TRBD2|TRBV24-1|TRBJ2-1
TGTGCCACCAGTGACCCAGCCATAGCGGGTTCTTACAATGAGCAGTTCTTC
CATSDPAIAGSYNEQFF
>.|.|TRBV6-1|TRBJ2-7
TGTGCCAGCAGCCCCCAACCCAGTACCCTCTACGAGCAGTACTTC
CASSPQPSTLYEQYF
>many|.|TRBV28|TRBJ1-2
TGTGCCAGCAGTTTTGTCTCTCGACAGCGGCAACTGCGTGACTATGGCTACACCTTC
CASSFVSRQRQLRDYGYTF
>many|.|TRBV28|TRBJ2-1
TGTGCCAGCAGTTTACGCGGGATCAATGAGCAGTTCTTC
CASSLRGINEQFF
>many|TRBD2|TRBV3-1|TRBJ2-1
TGTGCCAGCAGCCAATACCGACTAGCGGGGGCGGCAATTGAGCAGTTCTTC
CASSQYRLAGAAIEQFF
>many|.|TRBV12-3/TRBV12-4|TRBJ2-7
TGTGCCAGCAGTACCTCTTCCGTCGAGCAGTACTTC
CASSTSSVEQYF
>.|TRBD1|TRBV24-1|TRBJ2-2
TGTGCCACCAGTGATTACAGGGGGAGGAACACCGGGGAGCTGTTTTTT
CATSDYRGRNTGELFF
>many|.|TRBV18|TRBJ2-4
TGTGCCAGCTCACCACGGGCCAAAAACATTCAGTACTTC
CASSPRAKNIQYF